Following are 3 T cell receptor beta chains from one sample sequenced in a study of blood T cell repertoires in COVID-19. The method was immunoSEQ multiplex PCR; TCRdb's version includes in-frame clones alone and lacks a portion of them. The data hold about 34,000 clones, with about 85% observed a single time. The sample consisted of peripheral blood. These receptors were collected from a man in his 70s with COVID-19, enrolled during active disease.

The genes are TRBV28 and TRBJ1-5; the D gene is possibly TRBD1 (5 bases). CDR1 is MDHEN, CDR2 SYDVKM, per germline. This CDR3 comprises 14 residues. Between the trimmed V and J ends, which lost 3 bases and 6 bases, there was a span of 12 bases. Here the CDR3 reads CASSLWGEPQPQHF. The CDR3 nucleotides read TGTGCCAGCAGTTTGTGGGGGGAACCTCAGCCCCAGCATTTT.

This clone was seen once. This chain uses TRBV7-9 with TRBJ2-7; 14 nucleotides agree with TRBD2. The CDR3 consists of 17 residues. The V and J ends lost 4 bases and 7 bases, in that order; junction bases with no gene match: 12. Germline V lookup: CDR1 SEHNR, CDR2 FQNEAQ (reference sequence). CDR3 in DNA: TGTGCCAGCAGCTCCTCTTTAAGACTAGCGGGAGGGAATGAGCAGTACTTC. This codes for CASSSSLRLAGGNEQYF.

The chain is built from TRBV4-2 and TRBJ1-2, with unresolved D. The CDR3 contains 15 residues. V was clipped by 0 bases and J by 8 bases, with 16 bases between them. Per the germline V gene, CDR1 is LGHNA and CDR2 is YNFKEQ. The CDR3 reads CASSQDLGRDFGYTF. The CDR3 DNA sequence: TGTGCCAGCAGCCAAGATCTGGGTCGGGATTTCGGCTACACCTTC.